The clone carrying this T cell receptor (beta chain) showed up just once. Antigen specificity is unknown. These data are taken from a study of OX40 agonist ivuxolimab in advanced cancers. Study as a whole: Averaging about 60 years in age, with a range of about 20 to 90, the cohort was around 83% male. Patients achieving partial responses numbered three: one hepatocellular carcinoma case and two cutaneous melanoma cases.

Assay: immunoSEQ multiplex PCR; the TCRdb copy retains only in-frame clones and omits some. The sample holds about 18,000 clones, roughly 72% seen once. V was shortened by 10 bases and J by 0 bases, with 14 bases between the two germline ends. The CDR3 loop spans 14 amino acids. Germline CDR1 reads SEHNR; CDR2 reads FQNEAQ (reference sequence). General observations from the study: Relatively little clonal expansion, among the lowest observed, appeared in partial responders at 0.1-3.0 mg/kg. More expanded clones were found, on average, in CD8+ than in CD4+ T cells.

The gene calls are TRBV7-9 and TRBJ2-3; possibly TRBD1 for D (6 bases). This clonotype was sampled from an adult with an advanced solid tumor such as melanoma, head and neck, liver or kidney cancer. The starting material was CD4+ or CD8+ T cells sorted from blood, obtained in a trial of the OX40 agonist ivuxolimab. The CDR3 DNA follows: TGTGCCATCGACGACAGGTCTAGCACAGATACGCAGTATTTT. It yields the protein CAIDDRSSTDTQYF.